These T cell receptor beta chains were read from a single sample in a study of shared clonotypes between healthy human individuals. Repertoires were generated with immunoSEQ multiplex PCR, while TCRdb's copy carries only in-frame clones and drops some. The profile shows around 1 million clones, less than 85% of them singletons. Material for sequencing was memory CD4+ T cells sorted from blood. The source of these receptors is a man aged 18 to 29 in good health. Each CDR3 is given with its conserved first and last residue. The order of the fields is V gene, J gene, clone size, D gene, CDR3 DNA, CDR3 protein. A D gene is named only where the DNA matches it firmly. Rows may omit the clone size; those that give it use once, few, many or a size class.

V: TRBV1
J: TRBJ2-3
size: few
D: .
DNA: TGCACCAGCAGCCAAACGAGGGGCCAAATAACTAGCACAGATACGCAGTATTTT
CDR3: CTSSQTRGQITSTDTQYF

V: TRBV2
J: TRBJ1-6
size: .
D: .
DNA: TGTGCCAGCGAGACAGACTCCTATAATTCACCCCTCCACTTT
CDR3: CASETDSYNSPLHF

V: TRBV9
J: TRBJ2-2
size: few
D: .
DNA: TGTGCCAGCAGCTCCGAACCCGAGGGCGGGGAGCTGTTTTTT
CDR3: CASSSEPEGGELFF

V: TRBV18
J: TRBJ2-2
size: .
D: TRBD1
DNA: TGTGCCAGCTCAATCGGACAGGTTGGCACCGGGGAGCTGTTTTTT
CDR3: CASSIGQVGTGELFF

V: TRBV4-3
J: TRBJ2-3
size: few
D: .
DNA: TGCGCCAGCAGCCTTGGACCCGTCAAGTATGGATCCAGCACAGATACGCAGTATTTT
CDR3: CASSLGPVKYGSSTDTQYF

V: TRBV6-5
J: TRBJ1-2
size: .
D: .
DNA: TGTGCCAGCAGTTCCGAGGGGGGCTACACCTTC
CDR3: CASSSEGGYTF

V: TRBV4-3
J: TRBJ2-7
size: .
D: TRBD1
DNA: TGCGCCAGCAGCCTGTATGGGACAGGGGGCTACGAGCAGTACTTC
CDR3: CASSLYGTGGYEQYF

V: TRBV7-2
J: TRBJ2-7
size: .
D: .
DNA: TGTGCCAGCAGCTTAGGCGCCCAGGCTACGGGGCAGTACTTC
CDR3: CASSLGAQATGQYF

V: TRBV10-3
J: TRBJ2-5
size: .
D: .
DNA: TGTGCCATCAGTGTGACAGGCCAAGAGACCCAGTACTTC
CDR3: CAISVTGQETQYF

V: TRBV7-9
J: TRBJ2-1
size: .
D: TRBD1
DNA: TGTGCCAGCAGCTTAGCCGTCGGGACAGCCTACAATGAGCAGTTCTTC
CDR3: CASSLAVGTAYNEQFF

V: TRBV7-2
J: TRBJ2-2
size: many
D: TRBD2
DNA: TGTGCCAGCGAACCGGGACTAGCCGGTGGGGAGCTGTTTTTT
CDR3: CASEPGLAGGELFF

V: TRBV30
J: TRBJ1-1
size: .
D: .
DNA: TGTGCCTGGAGCTTCGGACGTGAAGCTTTCTTT
CDR3: CAWSFGREAFF

V: TRBV28
J: TRBJ2-7
size: many
D: TRBD2
DNA: TGTGCCAGCAGGTTAGCGGGGGCCGCGGGCGAGCAGTACTTC
CDR3: CASRLAGAAGEQYF

V: TRBV19
J: TRBJ1-1
size: .
D: .
DNA: TGTGCCAGTCGGGGGCAGCTGAACACTGAAGCTTTCTTT
CDR3: CASRGQLNTEAFF

V: TRBV27
J: TRBJ2-7
size: .
D: .
DNA: TGTGCCAGCAAATACACCGGGACTGCCTCCTACGAGCAGTACTTC
CDR3: CASKYTGTASYEQYF

V: TRBV18
J: TRBJ1-3
size: .
D: .
DNA: TGTGCCAGCTCACCCCAGGGGACTGGAAACACCATATATTTT
CDR3: CASSPQGTGNTIYF

V: TRBV18
J: TRBJ1-1
size: .
D: .
DNA: TGTGCCAGCTCATCGTTTAGAGCTGAAGCTTTCTTT
CDR3: CASSSFRAEAFF

V: TRBV6-1
J: TRBJ1-1
size: .
D: .
DNA: TGTGCCAGCAGTCCCGGCAACACTGAAGCTTTCTTT
CDR3: CASSPGNTEAFF

V: TRBV5-1
J: TRBJ2-1
size: few
D: .
DNA: TGCGCCAGCAGCTTACAGGGAGCGGGATACAATGAGCAGTTCTTC
CDR3: CASSLQGAGYNEQFF

V: TRBV7-9
J: TRBJ1-4
size: .
D: .
DNA: TGTGCCAGCAGCTTAGTCCCGAGGACAGCTGCAACTAATGAAAAACTGTTTTTT
CDR3: CASSLVPRTAATNEKLFF

V: TRBV6-1
J: TRBJ1-1
size: .
D: TRBD1
DNA: TGTGCCAGCAGTGGTTCAGGGGGCAGTGGCACTGAAGCTTTCTTT
CDR3: CASSGSGGSGTEAFF

V: TRBV13
J: TRBJ2-3
size: .
D: TRBD1
DNA: TGTGCCAGCAGCCGGACAGGGGGCACAGATACGCAGTATTTT
CDR3: CASSRTGGTDTQYF

V: TRBV5-4
J: TRBJ1-4
size: .
D: .
DNA: TGTGCCAGCAGCAAAGCGGGAGGGTTTAATGAAAAACTGTTTTTT
CDR3: CASSKAGGFNEKLFF

V: TRBV15
J: TRBJ2-1
size: .
D: .
DNA: TGTGCCACCAGCAGAGCTAAGGGGGGGTCCTACAATGAGCAGTTCTTC
CDR3: CATSRAKGGSYNEQFF

V: TRBV5-1
J: TRBJ2-7
size: .
D: .
DNA: TGCGCCAGCAGCTTGGGTCCAGGGACCTACGAGCAGTACTTC
CDR3: CASSLGPGTYEQYF

V: TRBV11-2
J: TRBJ2-7
size: .
D: TRBD1
DNA: TGTGCCAGCAGCCGGATTTCGGGACAGGGGGCAGGCGAGCAGTACTTC
CDR3: CASSRISGQGAGEQYF

V: TRBV6-6
J: TRBJ1-5
size: .
D: .
DNA: TGTGCCAGCAGTTACTCGAGCATGGGGGCCGGTCAGCCCCAGCATTTT
CDR3: CASSYSSMGAGQPQHF

V: TRBV25-1
J: TRBJ2-6
size: .
D: .
DNA: TGTGCCAGCAGTGGGAGGACAGTACAGTCCTCTGGGGCCAACGTCCTGACTTTC
CDR3: CASSGRTVQSSGANVLTF

V: TRBV7-2
J: TRBJ1-1
size: .
D: .
DNA: TGTGCCAGCAGCTTAGCGGCGGTGAACACTGAAGCTTTCTTT
CDR3: CASSLAAVNTEAFF

V: TRBV7-2
J: TRBJ2-7
size: .
D: .
DNA: TGTGCCAGCAGCTCCATTGCCTACGAGCAGTACTTC
CDR3: CASSSIAYEQYF

V: TRBV19
J: TRBJ1-4
size: .
D: .
DNA: TGTGCCAGTAGGGGCACTCGGGGGGATGAAAAACTGTTTTTT
CDR3: CASRGTRGDEKLFF

V: TRBV11-2
J: TRBJ2-3
size: once
D: TRBD2
DNA: TGTGCCAGCAGCTCCGGGACTACCACAGATACGCAGTATTTT
CDR3: CASSSGTTTDTQYF

V: TRBV11-3
J: TRBJ1-3
size: .
D: .
DNA: TGTGCCAGCAGCCCATCTACCGGAAACACCATATATTTT
CDR3: CASSPSTGNTIYF

V: TRBV19
J: TRBJ2-3
size: .
D: .
DNA: TGTGCCAGTAGTACAAACACAGATACGCAGTATTTT
CDR3: CASSTNTDTQYF

V: TRBV18
J: TRBJ2-7
size: .
D: .
DNA: TGTGCCAGCTCACCGCCGATGGGCTACGAGCAGTACTTC
CDR3: CASSPPMGYEQYF

V: TRBV29-1
J: TRBJ1-2
size: .
D: .
DNA: TGCAGCGTTGTGGCAGGAGGGGGTAATGGCTACACCTTC
CDR3: CSVVAGGGNGYTF

V: TRBV7-2
J: TRBJ2-7
size: .
D: .
DNA: TGTGCCAGCAGCTTGTCGGGGGGCTTCTACGAGCAGTACTTC
CDR3: CASSLSGGFYEQYF

V: TRBV13
J: TRBJ1-3
size: .
D: .
DNA: TGTGCCAGCAGCATAAACAAGGGAAACACCATATATTTT
CDR3: CASSINKGNTIYF

V: TRBV30
J: TRBJ2-3
size: .
D: TRBD1
DNA: TGTGCCTGGAGTCTTATAACCGGGACAGGGGGCGATACGCAGTATTTT
CDR3: CAWSLITGTGGDTQYF

V: TRBV6-5
J: TRBJ2-2
size: .
D: TRBD1
DNA: TGTGCCAGCAGTTTGGGACCAGGGGGCACCGGGGAGCTGTTTTTT
CDR3: CASSLGPGGTGELFF

V: TRBV7-2
J: TRBJ1-6
size: .
D: TRBD1
DNA: TGTGCCAGCAGCGCAGCCGGGACAGGAAATTCACCCCTCCACTTT
CDR3: CASSAAGTGNSPLHF

V: TRBV6-1
J: TRBJ2-5
size: many
D: .
DNA: TGTGCCAGCAGTGAAGTCACCACGGGTCGCGAGACCCAGTACTTC
CDR3: CASSEVTTGRETQYF

V: TRBV29-1
J: TRBJ1-2
size: .
D: .
DNA: TGCAGCGTCCAACAAGCTACGAGTTATGGCTACACCTTC
CDR3: CSVQQATSYGYTF

V: TRBV5-1
J: TRBJ1-1
size: .
D: TRBD1
DNA: TGCGCCAGCAGCCTGGTTGGGACAGGAAACACTGAAGCTTTCTTT
CDR3: CASSLVGTGNTEAFF

V: TRBV27
J: TRBJ2-7
size: .
D: .
DNA: TGTGCCAGCAGTTTATTCTCACGGGGACGGAGCTCCTACGAGCAGTACTTC
CDR3: CASSLFSRGRSSYEQYF

V: TRBV5-1
J: TRBJ2-5
size: .
D: TRBD1
DNA: TGCGCCAGCAGCCCGGAGGACAGGCCGCCGACCCAGTACTTC
CDR3: CASSPEDRPPTQYF

V: TRBV27
J: TRBJ2-2
size: .
D: .
DNA: TGTGCCAGCAGCATTAGCGGCTACACCGGGGAGCTGTTTTTT
CDR3: CASSISGYTGELFF